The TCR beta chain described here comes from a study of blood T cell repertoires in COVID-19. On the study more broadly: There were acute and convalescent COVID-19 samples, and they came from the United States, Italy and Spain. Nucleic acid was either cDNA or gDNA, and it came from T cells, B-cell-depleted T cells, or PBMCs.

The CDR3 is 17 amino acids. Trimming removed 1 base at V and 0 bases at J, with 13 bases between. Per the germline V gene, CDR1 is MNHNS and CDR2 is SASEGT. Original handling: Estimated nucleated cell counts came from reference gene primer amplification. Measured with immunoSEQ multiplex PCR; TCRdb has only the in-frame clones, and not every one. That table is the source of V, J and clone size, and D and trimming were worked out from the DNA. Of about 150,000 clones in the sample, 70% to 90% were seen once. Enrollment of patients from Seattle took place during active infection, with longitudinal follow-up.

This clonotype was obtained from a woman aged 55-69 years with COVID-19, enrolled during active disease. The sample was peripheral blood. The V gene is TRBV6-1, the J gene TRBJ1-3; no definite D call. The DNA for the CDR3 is TGTGCCAGCAGTGAAGGTTTACAGCTGAACTCTGGAAACACCATATATTTT. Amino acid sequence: CASSEGLQLNSGNTIYF.